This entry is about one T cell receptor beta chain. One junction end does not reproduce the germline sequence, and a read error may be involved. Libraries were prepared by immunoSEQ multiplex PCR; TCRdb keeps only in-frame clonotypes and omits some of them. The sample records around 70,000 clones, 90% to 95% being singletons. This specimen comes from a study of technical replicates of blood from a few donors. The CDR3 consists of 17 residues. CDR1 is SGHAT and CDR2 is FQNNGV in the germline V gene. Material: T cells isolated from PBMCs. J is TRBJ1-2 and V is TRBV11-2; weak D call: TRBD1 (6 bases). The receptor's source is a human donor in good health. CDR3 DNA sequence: TGTGCCAACAGCTTAGAGGCAGGGGCGCCTTCTAACTATGGCTACACCTTC. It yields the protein CANSLEAGAPSNYGYTF.